The 12 T cell receptor beta chains below come from one sample, sequenced in a study of CD8 T cells in ankylosing spondylitis. TCRdb reanalysed the 5' RACE reads using MiXCR and keeps one entry per CDR3 protein. The repertoire holds 230,000 or so distinct CDR3 sequences, with 15% to 20% as singletons. The sample consisted of blood, either unsorted or a sorted T cell fraction (not recorded which). These receptors originate from a male donor with ankylosing spondylitis or in good health (not recorded which).

The sample holds a few counts of this clonotype. The J gene is TRBJ2-7, the V gene TRBV5-6; no clear D. Germline values: CDR1 SGHDT, CDR2 YYEEEE. The CDR3 consists of 12 residues. With 1 base removed from V and 6 bases from J, the gap between germline ends came to 8 bases. This chain's CDR3 is CASSLTLGEQYF. The CDR3 DNA sequence: TGTGCCAGCAGCTTGACTCTAGGCGAGCAGTACTTC.

V is TRBV9 and J is TRBJ2-7; maybe TRBD2 (7 bases). Trimming removed 0 bases from V and 0 bases from J, with 19 bases in between. In germline, CDR1 is SGDLS, CDR2 YYNGEE. The CDR3 is 18 residues long. The DNA of the CDR3 is TGTGCCAGCAGCGTAGGGAAGGGGGGGACCGGGGGCTCCTACGAGCAGTACTTC. Translated: CASSVGKGGTGGSYEQYF.

This clonotype was seen only a few times. The chain combines TRBV4-2 with TRBJ2-1, with 16 nucleotides matching TRBD2. This CDR3 spans 19 amino acids. The V and J ends lost 3 bases and 0 bases, in that order; junction bases with no gene match: 5. Germline assignment: CDR1 LGHNA and CDR2 YNFKEQ. CDR3 protein: CASSHGTSGRESSYNEQFF. CDR3 in DNA: TGTGCCAGCAGCCATGGGACTAGCGGGAGGGAAAGCTCCTACAATGAGCAGTTCTTC.

This clonotype was picked up a small number of times. CDR3 in amino acids: CSVEPLAGYNEQFF. CDR3 bases: TGCAGCGTTGAACCTCTAGCGGGATACAATGAGCAGTTCTTC. V and J are TRBV29-1 and TRBJ2-1, with 9 nucleotides matching TRBD2. V shed 2 bases, J shed 4 bases, and the junction held 3 bases outside the gene matches. The CDR3 has 14 amino acids. The germline CDR1 and CDR2 sequences are SQVTM and ANQGSEA.

The chain recombines TRBV29-1 with TRBJ2-1; a weak D match, TRBD2 (6 bases). With 8 bases removed from V and 7 bases from J, the gap between germline ends came to 12 bases. The CDR3 totals 11 residues. CDR1 and CDR2 (germline): SQVTM, ANQGSEA. CDR3 sequence: CSIPRGNEQFF. The CDR3 nucleotides are TGCAGCATTCCCCGGGGGAATGAGCAGTTCTTC.

The gene calls are TRBV6-1 and TRBJ2-2; 11 nucleotides align to TRBD2. The CDR3 has 19 residues. Losses at the gene ends were 6 bases for V and 4 bases for J; bases not matched to a gene: 16. Looked up from germline, CDR1 is MNHNS and CDR2 is SASEGT. CDR3 in DNA: TGTGCCAGCAGCCTAAACCCAAGTAGCGGGAGGGCGGGCACCGGGGAGCTGTTTTTT. Residues: CASSLNPSSGRAGTGELFF.

The chain links TRBV29-1 to TRBJ2-1; D is uncertain. This CDR3 has 12 amino acids. With 7 bases removed from V and 0 bases from J, the gap between germline ends came to 7 bases. Germline V lookup: CDR1 SQVTM, CDR2 ANQGSEA. DNA for the CDR3: TGCAGCGCTACTTACTCCTACAATGAGCAGTTCTTC. It specifies CSATYSYNEQFF.

Only a few counts were recorded for this clonotype. The chain employs TRBV7-3 and TRBJ2-1, with 13 bases matching TRBD2. V lost 5 bases and J lost 9; bases outside the gene matches: 7. Germline values: CDR1 SGHTA, CDR2 FQGTGA. The CDR3 has 15 residues. CDR3 sequence (DNA): TGTGCCAGCAGCGGGGGACTAGCGGGATATAGTGAGCAGTTCTTC. Its translation is CASSGGLAGYSEQFF. The full variable domain, its missing parts supplied by reference TRBV7-3 and TRBJ2-1, is GAGVSQTPSNKVTEKGKYVELRCDPISGHTALYWYRQSLGQGPEFLIYFQGTGAADDSGLPNDRFFAVRPEGSVSTLKIQRTERGDSAVYLCASSGGLAGYSEQFFGPGTRLTVL.

This clonotype was detected a few times. J is TRBJ2-3 and V is TRBV11-3; TRBD2 aligns across 14 bases. V was pared by 5 bases and J by 4 bases, with 17 bases of the junction left unmatched. The CDR3 length is 20 residues. Germline assignment: CDR1 SGHNT and CDR2 YENEEA. This CDR3 reads CASSPKTSGRAYVSADTQYF. The CDR3 DNA sequence: TGTGCCAGCAGCCCGAAGACTAGCGGGAGGGCCTATGTGAGCGCAGATACGCAGTATTTT.

This clonotype occurred a few times. The chain couples TRBV28 to TRBJ2-1; 9 bases map to TRBD2. The CDR3 runs 19 residues. CDR1 is MDHEN and CDR2 is SYDVKM in the germline V gene. The ends lost 3 bases at V and 0 bases at J; junction bases unmatched: 12. CDR3 amino acids: CASSFSVLAGQSSYNEQFF. For the CDR3, the DNA is TGTGCCAGCAGTTTCTCAGTCCTAGCGGGGCAAAGCTCCTACAATGAGCAGTTCTTC.

On this clonotype: The limits of the CDR3 on the DNA are not certain, so only TCRdb's listed CDR3 is given. The chain recombines TRBV7-5 with TRBJ2-5. TRBV7-5 is a pseudogene. The CDR3 contains 18 residues when both ends are counted. The CDR3 here is CISVPEATTRDSSETQYF.

This clonotype came up a few times. This sequence joins TRBV6-5 and TRBJ2-7, with D possibly being TRBD1 (6 bases). This CDR3 region has 15 residues. Between the trimmed V and J ends, which lost 4 bases and 1 base, there was a span of 14 bases. The germline V gene has CDR1 MNHEY and CDR2 SVGAGI. The CDR3 sequence is CASSLADRLSYEQYF. DNA of the CDR3: TGTGCCAGCAGTTTAGCCGACAGGCTATCCTACGAGCAGTACTTC.